The 9 T cell receptor beta chains in this list originate from one sample, sequenced in a study of early T cells in non-severe SARS-CoV-2 infection. TCRdb recomputed calls from the 5' RACE reads with MiXCR, one row per CDR3 protein. The sample carries about 35,000 distinct CDR3 sequences, 5.5% recorded once. The sample consisted of whole blood, taken at baseline. The receptors shown here come from an adult who was a healthcare worker with PCR-confirmed SARS-CoV-2 infection or an uninfected control (not recorded which).

The CDR3 spells CASSPQAGGESPLHF. DNA for the CDR3: TGTGCCAGCTCACCACAGGCAGGCGGCGAATCACCCCTCCACTTT. The chain combines TRBV18 with TRBJ1-6, with D unclear. Germline V gene lookup returns CDR1 KGHSH and CDR2 LQKENI. The CDR3 consists of 15 residues. Trimming shortened V by 1 base and J by 10 bases, and 14 bases separated the two germline ends.

This rearrangement joins TRBV4-1 to TRBJ1-2; the match to TRBD1 covers 9 bases. V trimming: 2 bases; J trimming: 3 bases; junction bases outside the gene matches: 1. Germline-derived CDR1 and CDR2 are MGHRA and YSYEKL. The CDR3 spans 14 residues. The CDR3 loop is CASSQNRGHYGYTF. The CDR3 DNA follows: TGCGCCAGCAGCCAAAACAGGGGGCACTATGGCTACACCTTC.

This clonotype showed up many times. This chain joins TRBV5-1 and TRBJ2-1; 10 bases are shared with TRBD2. The CDR3 extends over 19 amino acids. Germline V CDR1 and CDR2: SGHRS, YFSETQ. V dropped 0 bases and J dropped 0; count of bases not matched to a gene: 9. The DNA for the CDR3 is TGCGCCAGCAGCTTGGATGGACTAGCGGAATTTCTCTCCTACAATGAGCAGTTCTTC. As protein: CASSLDGLAEFLSYNEQFF.

This clonotype was found a few times. This chain uses TRBV7-6 with TRBJ1-1; 7 nucleotides align to TRBD1. Germline trimming cut 3 bases from V and 6 bases from J; bases unmatched to any gene: 4. This CDR3 is 13 amino acids long. Germline values: CDR1 SGHVS, CDR2 FNYEAQ. The CDR3 loop is CASSLAGGAEAFF. The CDR3 DNA is TGTGCCAGCAGCTTGGCAGGGGGGGCTGAAGCTTTCTTT.

This clonotype was detected many times. The rearrangement uses TRBV5-4 and TRBJ2-1, with D perhaps matching TRBD1 or TRBD2 (5 bases each). The germline CDR1 and CDR2 sequences are SGHNT and YYREEE (reference sequence). V dropped 5 bases and J dropped 5 bases, with 14 bases sitting between them. CDR3 length: 14 amino acids. CDR3 bases: TGTGCCAGCAGTTTTGGGGACGCGAACAATGAGCAGTTCTTC. Amino acids: CASSFGDANNEQFF.

By frequency in the sample, this clonotype is medium-sized. The chain couples TRBV7-9 to TRBJ1-1, with D perhaps TRBD1 (5 bases). Germline V gene data show CDR1 as SEHNR and CDR2 as FQNEAQ (reference sequence). The ends were cut back, 5 bases at V and 5 bases at J, with 15 bases in the middle. The CDR3 runs 14 residues. CDR3 loop: CASSQRQGGTEAFF. The CDR3 DNA follows: TGTGCCAGCAGCCAGAGGCAGGGTGGGACTGAAGCTTTCTTT. Based on the CDR3 plus reference TRBV7-9 and TRBJ1-1, the full variable domain is DTGVSQNPRHKITKRGQNVTFRCDPISEHNRLYWYRQTLGQGPEFLTYFQNEAQLEKSRLLSDRFSAERPKGSFSTLEIQRTEQGDSAMYLCASSQRQGGTEAFFGQGTRLTVV.

This clonotype was observed many times. At one end the junction does not follow the germline gene, possibly because of a read error. This chain joins TRBV29-1 and TRBJ1-2; D is undetermined. The length of the CDR3 is 11 residues. From germline, CDR1 is SQVTM and CDR2 ANQGSEA. The CDR3 DNA reads TGCAGCGTAGAAGGTAGTTTCGGCAACACCTTC. Its translation is CSVEGSFGNTF.

This clonotype was counted ten times or more. V gene TRBV12-3 or TRBV12-4 combines with J gene TRBJ1-5, with D uncertain. The ends were cut back, 5 bases at V and 4 bases at J, with 18 bases in the middle. The CDR3 extends over 16 amino acids. This chain's CDR3 is CASSLRGPQSNQPQHF. The CDR3 DNA is TGTGCCAGCAGTCTCAGAGGCCCACAATCTAATCAGCCCCAGCATTTT.

This clonotype has a count of ten or more. J is TRBJ2-2 and V is TRBV20-1; D perhaps matches TRBD2 (6 bases). CDR1 and CDR2 from the germline V gene are DFQATT and SNEGSKA (reference sequence). The CDR3 totals 15 residues. V lost 6 bases to trimming and J lost 0 bases, with 14 bases between them. The CDR3 spells CSAHSGGSNTGELFF. The CDR3 DNA reads TGCAGTGCCCATAGTGGAGGGTCGAACACCGGGGAGCTGTTTTTT.